Listed here are 21 T cell receptor beta chains from one sample, sequenced in a study of shared clonotypes between healthy human individuals. Assay used: immunoSEQ multiplex PCR; TCRdb lists only in-frame clones, some missing. This sample has hundreds of thousands of clones, with more than 70% found just once. The specimen was memory CD4+ T cells sorted from blood. Sample subset: CD45RA-negative fraction. The receptors stem from a woman aged 30 to 39 in good health.

This chain connects TRBV5-4 to TRBJ2-2; TRBD2 matches at 7 bases. CDR1 and CDR2 (germline): SGHNT, YYREEE (reference sequence). V gave up 2 bases and J gave up 4 bases; unmatched junction bases: 2. This CDR3 region has 14 residues. The CDR3 DNA reads TGTGCCAGCAGCTTCACTAGCGCCACCGGGGAGCTGTTTTTT. Amino acid sequence: CASSFTSATGELFF.

The chain uses TRBV28 and TRBJ2-7; 10 bases are shared with TRBD2. V trimming: 7 bases; J trimming: 4 bases; junction bases outside the gene matches: 10. There are 15 residues in the CDR3. Germline lookup yields CDR1 MDHEN and CDR2 SYDVKM. This CDR3 reads CASNPGTSDGYEQYF. CDR3 bases: TGTGCCAGCAACCCCGGGACTAGCGATGGTTACGAGCAGTACTTC.

J is TRBJ2-1 and V is TRBV5-3; 10 bases are a match to TRBD2. TRBV5-3 is an ORF for which the function is uncertain. V shed 5 bases, J shed 4 bases, and the junction held 6 bases outside the gene matches. The CDR3 is 15 residues long. This chain's CDR3 is CARRLTSGVYNEQFF. CDR3 nucleotide sequence: TGTGCCAGAAGGCTTACTAGCGGGGTGTACAATGAGCAGTTCTTC.

About this clone: Other DNA variants within this sample encode the same CDR3. This chain connects TRBV19 to TRBJ2-1; D remains ambiguous. Germline-derived CDR1 and CDR2 are LNHDA and SQIVND (reference sequence). Trimming removed 2 bases at V and 8 bases at J, with 10 bases between. The CDR3 covers 13 residues. The CDR3 loop reads CASSIWSADEQFF. DNA for the CDR3: TGTGCCAGTAGTATATGGTCCGCCGATGAGCAGTTCTTC. Full variable domain (remainder filled in from reference TRBV19 and TRBJ2-1): DGGITQSPKYLFRKEGQNVTLSCEQNLNHDAMYWYRQDPGQGLRLIYYSQIVNDFQKGDIAEGYSVSREKKESFPLTVTSAQKNPTAFYLCASSIWSADEQFFGPGTRLTVL.

As for this clone: Other nucleotide sequences from this sample produce the same CDR3. The CDR3 loop reads CASSLGGSRYEQYF. The CDR3 DNA reads as TGTGCCAGCAGTTTAGGCGGGAGTCGCTACGAGCAGTACTTC. The gene calls are TRBV28 and TRBJ2-7; 7 positions agree with TRBD2. Germline trimming cut 2 bases from V and 3 bases from J; bases unmatched to any gene: 4. The V gene's germline CDR1 is MDHEN and CDR2 SYDVKM. This CDR3 has 14 residues.

The V and J genes are TRBV6-1 and TRBJ1-4; D might be TRBD1 (6 bases). The germline V gene encodes CDR1 MNHNS and CDR2 SASEGT. The CDR3 sequence is 15 residues long. V was shortened by 0 bases and J by 10 bases, with 15 bases between the two germline ends. CDR3 sequence: CASSEAGQGLGKLFF. The CDR3, as DNA: TGTGCCAGCAGTGAAGCAGGCCAGGGGCTGGGAAAACTGTTTTTT.

This clone was seen only once. The chain carries TRBV2 and TRBJ1-5, with 12 bases lining up with TRBD1. The germline CDR1 and CDR2 sequences are SNHLY and FYNNEI. The CDR3 loop spans 15 amino acids. V was pared by 5 bases and J by 6 bases, with 5 bases of the junction left unmatched. CDR3 nucleotides: TGTGCCAGCAGTAGGGACAGGGGGCAGGGTCAGCCCCAGCATTTT. This encodes CASSRDRGQGQPQHF. Full variable domain (missing parts from reference TRBV2 and TRBJ1-5): EPEVTQTPSHQVTQMGQEVILRCVPISNHLYFYWYRQILGQKVEFLVSFYNNEISEKSEIFDDQFSVERPDGSNFTLKIRSTKLEDSAMYFCASSRDRGQGQPQHFGDGTRLSIL.

V is TRBV5-1 and J is TRBJ2-7; no firm D call. CDR1 SGHRS and CDR2 YFSETQ come from the germline V gene. V shed 0 bases and J shed 2 bases, with 6 bases lying between them. This CDR3 has 13 residues. The CDR3 loop reads CASSLDVAYEQYF. In DNA form, the CDR3 reads TGCGCCAGCAGCTTGGACGTCGCCTACGAGCAGTACTTC.

V gene TRBV2 combines with J gene TRBJ2-3; 13 bases agree with TRBD2. With V trimmed by 9 bases and J by 2 bases, 5 bases remained unmatched. Looked up from germline, CDR1 is SNHLY and CDR2 is FYNNEI. This CDR3 has 15 residues. CDR3 protein: CARRLAGGHTDTQYF. The CDR3 nucleotides read TGTGCCAGGCGACTAGCGGGAGGACACACAGATACGCAGTATTTT.

This clone was seen ten or more times. The chain recombines TRBV7-9 with TRBJ2-2; the D is unclear. Looked up from germline, CDR1 is SEHNR and CDR2 is FQNEAQ (reference sequence). This CDR3 comprises 12 residues. The germline V and J ends were trimmed by 1 base and 6 bases, with 3 bases remaining between them. The CDR3 here is CASSLGPGELFF. The DNA of the CDR3 is TGTGCCAGCAGCTTAGGGCCCGGGGAGCTGTTTTTT.

The CDR3 DNA sequence: TGTGCCAGCATTAGAGCAGGAGGGAACACTGAAGCTTTCTTT. It yields the protein CASIRAGGNTEAFF. This sequence joins TRBV28 and TRBJ1-1, with unresolved D. V was clipped by 7 bases and J by 1 base, with 13 bases between them. The length of the CDR3 is 14 residues. Germline CDR1 and CDR2: MDHEN and SYDVKM.

The V call is TRBV19, the J call TRBJ1-1, with a possible D match to TRBD1 (6 bases). V was pared by 3 bases and J by 0 bases, with 8 bases between. CDR1 LNHDA and CDR2 SQIVND come from the germline V gene (reference sequence). The CDR3 has 14 amino acids. CDR3 sequence: CASSMQGLNTEAFF. CDR3 in DNA: TGTGCCAGTAGTATGCAGGGGCTGAACACTGAAGCTTTCTTT.

The V gene is TRBV7-2, the J gene TRBJ2-6, with unresolved D. Germline V CDR1 and CDR2: SGHTA, FQGNSA. The CDR3 has 14 residues. Trimming shortened V by 9 bases and J by 0 bases, and 9 bases separated the two germline ends. This CDR3 reads CASSFHSGANVLTF. Written as DNA, the CDR3 is TGTGCCAGTTCTTTCCACTCTGGGGCCAACGTCCTGACTTTC.

V usage is TRBV28 and J usage is TRBJ2-3; 7 bases fit TRBD2. V trimming: 2 bases; J trimming: 2 bases; junction bases outside the gene matches: 10. The CDR3 runs to 17 residues. Germline CDR1 and CDR2: MDHEN and SYDVKM. This CDR3 is CASSLPPKRGNTDTQYF. The CDR3 nucleotides read TGTGCCAGCAGTTTACCCCCTAAGCGGGGCAACACAGATACGCAGTATTTT.

This sequence joins TRBV5-1 and TRBJ2-2, with a possible D match to TRBD2 (6 bases). CDR3 length: 16 residues. CDR1 SGHRS and CDR2 YFSETQ come from the germline V gene. Trimming removed 2 bases at V and 1 base at J, with 12 bases between. This chain's CDR3 is CASSFVAGLNTGELFF. The CDR3 bases are TGCGCCAGCAGCTTTGTGGCGGGACTGAACACCGGGGAGCTGTTTTTT. Full variable domain (remainder filled in from reference TRBV5-1 and TRBJ2-2): KAGVTQTPRYLIKTRGQQVTLSCSPISGHRSVSWYQQTPGQGLQFLFEYFSETQRNKGNFPGRFSGRQFSNSRSEMNVSTLELGDSALYLCASSFVAGLNTGELFFGEGSRLTVL.

This chain links TRBV2 with TRBJ2-7, with TRBD2 matching over 13 bases. The CDR3 contains 14 residues. Trimming cost V 6 bases and J 6 bases; bases outside gene matches: 5. The germline gives CDR1 SNHLY, CDR2 FYNNEI. Here the CDR3 DNA reads TGTGCCAGCAGACTACTAGCGGGAGGGCCCGAGCAGTACTTC. Translation gives CASRLLAGGPEQYF.

This clone was detected once. The sample has other DNA sequences that encode this CDR3 too. The J gene is TRBJ2-3, the V gene TRBV19; 14 bases are shared with TRBD2. J was trimmed by 3 bases and V by 4 bases; bases with no gene match: 0. Germline CDR1 LNHDA, CDR2 SQIVND (reference sequence). This CDR3 spans 15 amino acids. The CDR3 DNA follows: TGTGCCAGTAGTAGGACTAGCGGGAGGACAGATACGCAGTATTTT. Protein sequence: CASSRTSGRTDTQYF.

V and J are TRBV7-2 and TRBJ1-2; D is uncertain. The V end lost 4 bases, the J end lost 5 bases, and 17 bases lay between the germline ends. The CDR3 has 15 amino acids. Germline assignment: CDR1 SGHTA and CDR2 FQGNSA. The CDR3 DNA follows: TGTGCCAGCAGCTCACCCAGAGCCAATCCATATGGCTACACCTTC. Amino acid sequence: CASSSPRANPYGYTF.

This clone was detected many times. This chain joins TRBV27 and TRBJ2-3; maybe TRBD1 (5 bases). Per the germline V gene, CDR1 is MNHEY and CDR2 is SMNVEV (reference sequence). CDR3 length equals 15 residues. Trimming cost V 6 bases and J 1 base, with 14 bases left between them. CDR3 nucleotide sequence: TGTGCCAGCAGATCTAACTTCAGGGGCACAGATACGCAGTATTTT. Protein product: CASRSNFRGTDTQYF.

The chain uses TRBV11-2 and TRBJ2-1, with D possibly TRBD1 on 6 matching bases. CDR1 is SGHAT and CDR2 is FQNNGV in the germline V gene. V lost 1 base and J 3 bases, leaving 7 bases between the germline ends. The CDR3 is 14 residues long. In DNA form, the CDR3 reads TGTGCCAGCAGCTTAGGGACAGTCTACAATGAGCAGTTCTTC. Translating gives CASSLGTVYNEQFF.

This chain joins TRBV18 and TRBJ2-7, with 9 positions matching TRBD2. This CDR3 has 16 amino acids. Trimming at V came to 0 bases and at J to 6 bases, leaving 9 bases not matched to a gene. Germline V gives CDR1 KGHSH, CDR2 LQKENI. Here the CDR3 reads CASSPPSSGTTSEQYF. The CDR3 DNA sequence: TGTGCCAGCTCACCACCGTCTAGCGGGACGACGAGCGAGCAGTACTTC.